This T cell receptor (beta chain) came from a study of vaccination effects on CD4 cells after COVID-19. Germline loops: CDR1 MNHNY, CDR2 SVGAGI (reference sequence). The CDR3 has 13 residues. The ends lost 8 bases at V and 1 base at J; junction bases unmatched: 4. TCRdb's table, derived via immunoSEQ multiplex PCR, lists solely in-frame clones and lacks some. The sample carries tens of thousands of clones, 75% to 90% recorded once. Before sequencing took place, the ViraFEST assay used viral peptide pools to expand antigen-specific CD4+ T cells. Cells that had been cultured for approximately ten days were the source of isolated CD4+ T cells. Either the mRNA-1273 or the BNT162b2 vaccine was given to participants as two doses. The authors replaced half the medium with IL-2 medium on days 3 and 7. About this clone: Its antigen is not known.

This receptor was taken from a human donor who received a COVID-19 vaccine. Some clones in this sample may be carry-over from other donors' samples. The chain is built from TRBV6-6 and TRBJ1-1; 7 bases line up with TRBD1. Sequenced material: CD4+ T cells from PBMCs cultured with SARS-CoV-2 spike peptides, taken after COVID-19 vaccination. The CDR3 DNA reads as TGTGCCAGCCGGACAGGAGAGAACACTGAAGCTTTCTTT. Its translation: CASRTGENTEAFF.